One sample yielded the 28 T cell receptor beta chains listed below, sequenced in a study of cytomegalovirus exposure and HLA in healthy donors. In the PCR, 60 Vbeta and 13 Jbeta primers were used. The repertoire was sequenced with immunoSEQ multiplex PCR; TCRdb's copy has only in-frame clones and lacks some. The top ten hold under 7% of the sample, which has about 130,000 clones, 8.5% to 10% seen once. The sequencing sample was made of PBMCs. These receptors all stem from a middle-aged man in good health and CMV-seronegative.

The chain has TRBV19 and TRBJ1-2; possible D gene TRBD1, 6 bases. This CDR3 is built from 13 residues. In germline, CDR1 is LNHDA, CDR2 SQIVND (reference sequence). Between the trimmed V and J ends, which lost 7 bases and 4 bases, there was a span of 13 bases. CDR3 bases: TGTGCCAGTACCAGAGGACAGCCCTATGGCTACACCTTC. Translation: CASTRGQPYGYTF.

In this sample, this clone turned up a few times. The chain is built from TRBV5-1 and TRBJ2-7; 8 nucleotides agree with TRBD1. The germline gives CDR1 SGHRS, CDR2 YFSETQ. CDR3 length equals 14 residues. V dropped 1 base and J dropped 2; count of bases not matched to a gene: 2. CDR3 sequence (DNA): TGCGCCAGCAGCTTGCTACAGGGGGCCTACGAGCAGTACTTC. Its protein is CASSLLQGAYEQYF.

The chain combines TRBV27 with TRBJ2-2; weak D call: TRBD1 (6 bases). V gave up 7 bases and J gave up 4 bases, with 19 bases separating them. Looked up from germline, CDR1 is MNHEY and CDR2 is SMNVEV (reference sequence). The CDR3 runs 16 residues. The CDR3 sequence: CASKTGWGPGTGELFF. The CDR3 region has the DNA TGTGCCAGCAAGACGGGATGGGGGCCAGGCACCGGGGAGCTGTTTTTT.

This clone has a handful of counts. The V call is TRBV21-1, the J call TRBJ2-5; the table names TRBD2, a call not compared with the DNA. TRBV21-1 has pseudogene status. There are 15 residues in the CDR3. Here the CDR3 DNA reads TGTGCCAGCAGCAAATTAAGAGGGTACAAAGAGACCCAGTACTTC. As protein: CASSKLRGYKETQYF.

The V call is TRBV4-2, the J call TRBJ2-2, with 7 bases that match TRBD2. The junction had 2 bases not matched to a gene; V was cut back by 0 bases and J by 1 base. The CDR3 totals 16 residues. CDR1 and CDR2 from the germline V gene are LGHNA and YNFKEQ. CDR3 in amino acids: CASSQEGGGNTGELFF. DNA of the CDR3: TGTGCCAGCAGCCAAGAAGGCGGGGGGAACACCGGGGAGCTGTTTTTT.

CDR3 sequence reads: CATDPGTGLVSSEQYF. CDR3 in DNA: TGTGCCACAGACCCCGGGACAGGCCTTGTGAGTAGTGAGCAGTACTTC. The chain couples TRBV10-3 to TRBJ2-7; TRBD1 matches 8 bases. CDR1 is ENHRY and CDR2 is SYGVKD in the germline V gene. V was pared by 10 bases and J by 7 bases, with 21 bases of the junction left unmatched. The CDR3 runs 16 residues.

This clone appeared a few times. The chain employs TRBV28 and TRBJ2-2; 7 positions match TRBD1. Germline CDR1 reads MDHEN; CDR2 reads SYDVKM. V lost 8 bases, J lost 7 bases, and 10 bases stayed unmatched. The CDR3 length is 14 residues. The CDR3, as DNA: TGTGCCAGCCTGATGACAGGGTGGATCGGGGAGCTGTTTTTT. It yields the protein CASLMTGWIGELFF.

The chain employs TRBV6-1 and TRBJ1-6, with 9 bases that match TRBD1. This CDR3 contains 15 residues. V was pared by 6 bases and J by 8 bases, with 8 bases of the junction left unmatched. Germline CDR1 is MNHNS and CDR2 is SASEGT. The CDR3, as DNA: TGTGCCAGCAGACGGACAGGGGTACTGGATTCACCCCTCCACTTT. Protein product: CASRRTGVLDSPLHF.

This clone has more than one count but fewer than ten. This chain links TRBV11-2 with TRBJ2-1; D not resolved. CDR1 and CDR2 (germline): SGHAT, FQNNGV. The CDR3 spans 12 residues. V lost 4 bases and J lost 10, with 11 bases in between. The CDR3 loop is CASSYTVHEQFF. For the CDR3, the DNA is TGTGCCAGCAGCTACACCGTGCACGAGCAGTTCTTC.

The chain recombines TRBV29-1 with TRBJ1-2; 9 bases align to TRBD1. V trimming: 4 bases; J trimming: 7 bases; junction bases outside the gene matches: 7. This CDR3 is 13 amino acids long. Germline CDR1 is SQVTM and CDR2 is ANQGSEA. In DNA form, the CDR3 reads TGCAGCGTTGTTGGGAACAGGGGGCTTGGCTACACCTTC. Amino acids: CSVVGNRGLGYTF.

The V call is TRBV7-8, the J call TRBJ2-2; D possibly corresponds to TRBD2 (6 bases). Trimming left V 4 bases short and J 3 bases short, with 12 bases between. Germline CDR1 SGHVS, CDR2 FQNEAQ. This CDR3 comprises 15 residues. The CDR3 coding sequence is TGTGCCAGCAGCTACGGTAGCGGTTACACCGGGGAGCTGTTTTTT. It specifies CASSYGSGYTGELFF.

The rearrangement uses TRBV6-6 and TRBJ1-6; D call uncertain. Germline V lookup: CDR1 MNHNY, CDR2 SVGAGI (reference sequence). The CDR3 sequence is 14 residues long. Trimming cost V 6 bases and J 7 bases, with 13 bases left between them. The CDR3 DNA reads as TGTGCCAGCAGGACGGTAAATAGCAATTCACCCCTCCACTTT. It specifies CASRTVNSNSPLHF.

The table lists this clone with a few counts. The V and J genes are TRBV19 and TRBJ1-5; possibly TRBD1 for D (6 bases). CDR1 and CDR2 from the germline V gene are LNHDA and SQIVND (reference sequence). The CDR3 is 15 residues long. Trimming took off 2 bases at V and 5 bases at J, with 13 bases between the two ends. The CDR3 protein is CASSILMGGHQPQHF. Written as DNA, the CDR3 is TGTGCCAGTAGTATACTCATGGGGGGGCATCAGCCCCAGCATTTT.

This clone was counted only a few times. V gene TRBV11-2 combines with J gene TRBJ1-6; TRBD1 matches at 10 bases. Germline lookup yields CDR1 SGHAT and CDR2 FQNNGV. The CDR3 runs to 16 residues. V dropped 5 bases and J dropped 5; count of bases not matched to a gene: 6. The CDR3 sequence: CASSRRGTGDNSPLHF. CDR3 coding DNA: TGTGCCAGCAGCCGGCGAGGGACAGGGGATAATTCACCCCTCCACTTT.

The sample holds a few counts of this clone. The chain has TRBV11-2 and TRBJ1-2; D not resolved. CDR1 and CDR2 (germline): SGHAT, FQNNGV. The CDR3 totals 15 residues. Trimming cost V 4 bases and J 1 base, with 13 bases left between them. In DNA form, the CDR3 reads TGTGCCAGCAGCTCCCGGGAGGGAGGTAACTATGGCTACACCTTC. This gives the protein CASSSREGGNYGYTF.

This clone was seen a handful of times. V usage is TRBV27 and J usage is TRBJ2-7; 10 nucleotides agree with TRBD1. Germline values: CDR1 MNHEY, CDR2 SMNVEV (reference sequence). This CDR3 comprises 13 residues. The trim removed 5 bases at V and 2 bases at J, leaving 0 bases unmatched. CDR3 sequence: CASSDRGPYEQYF. The CDR3 nucleotides read TGTGCCAGCAGTGACAGGGGGCCCTACGAGCAGTACTTC.

Worth noting for this clone: Other DNA sequences in the same sample also yield this CDR3. The CDR3 reads CASSPRGPYEQYF. The DNA of the CDR3 is TGTGCCAGCAGTCCTCGAGGCCCCTACGAGCAGTACTTC. This sequence joins TRBV27 and TRBJ2-7; unclear D gene. CDR3 length: 13 residues. The germline CDR1 and CDR2 sequences are MNHEY and SMNVEV (reference sequence). V shed 5 bases and J shed 2 bases, with 10 bases lying between them.

This clone was detected only a few times. Different DNA sequences within this sample yield the same CDR3. The chain has TRBV6-5 and TRBJ2-3; maybe TRBD2 (5 bases). Germline CDR1 is MNHEY and CDR2 is SVGAGI. V dropped 4 bases and J dropped 2 bases, with 10 bases sitting between them. This CDR3 is built from 14 residues. Here the CDR3 reads CASSSGLITDTQYF. CDR3 DNA: TGTGCCAGCAGTTCTGGACTTATCACAGATACGCAGTATTTT.

V is TRBV5-1 and J is TRBJ2-7, with 9 bases fitting TRBD2. The germline gives CDR1 SGHRS, CDR2 YFSETQ. This CDR3 spans 18 amino acids. The V gene end was trimmed by 1 base and the J gene end by 2 bases; junction bases not matched to a gene: 13. The CDR3: CASSLQPSSLAGTYEQYF. The CDR3 nucleotides are TGCGCCAGCAGCTTGCAACCATCCTCCCTAGCGGGGACCTACGAGCAGTACTTC.

This clone was seen a few times. The chain combines TRBV19 with TRBJ2-3, with 9 bases aligning to TRBD2. Germline CDR1 and CDR2: LNHDA and SQIVND (reference sequence). V lost 5 bases to trimming and J lost 4 bases; unmatched junction nucleotides: 7. The CDR3 length is 15 residues. The CDR3 DNA reads as TGTGCCAGTAGTGGTAGCGGGGGATACGCAGATACGCAGTATTTT. It translates to CASSGSGGYADTQYF.

The chain uses TRBV5-1 and TRBJ2-2, with D maybe TRBD1 (6 bases). Germline CDR1 and CDR2: SGHRS and YFSETQ. The CDR3 loop spans 16 amino acids. Trimming stripped 3 bases from V and 0 bases from J, with 12 bases between. The CDR3 loop reads CASSSQTGSNTGELFF. DNA of the CDR3: TGCGCCAGCAGCTCCCAGACAGGTTCGAACACCGGGGAGCTGTTTTTT. Full variable domain (remainder filled in from reference TRBV5-1 and TRBJ2-2): KAGVTQTPRYLIKTRGQQVTLSCSPISGHRSVSWYQQTPGQGLQFLFEYFSETQRNKGNFPGRFSGRQFSNSRSEMNVSTLELGDSALYLCASSSQTGSNTGELFFGEGSRLTVL.

The chain is built from TRBV19 and TRBJ1-2; D might be TRBD1 (5 bases). Germline CDR1 reads LNHDA; CDR2 reads SQIVND (reference sequence). Trimming stripped 3 bases from V and 4 bases from J, with 15 bases between. This CDR3 has 15 residues. This chain's CDR3 is CASSMIRAYSYGYTF. As DNA, the CDR3 is TGTGCCAGTAGTATGATCAGGGCATACAGCTATGGCTACACCTTC.

This clone was detected a few times. This chain links TRBV6-6 with TRBJ2-1; 8 bases align to TRBD2. V shed 9 bases, J shed 5 bases, and the junction held 3 bases outside the gene matches. CDR3 size: 12 residues. The germline V gene has CDR1 MNHNY and CDR2 SVGAGI (reference sequence). This CDR3 reads CASAGGNNEQFF. CDR3 DNA: TGTGCCAGTGCGGGGGGCAACAATGAGCAGTTCTTC.

J is TRBJ1-6 and V is TRBV19; D not certain. CDR1 and CDR2 (germline): LNHDA, SQIVND (reference sequence). Trimming shortened V by 5 bases and J by 2 bases, and 10 bases separated the two germline ends. The CDR3 is 15 amino acids. The CDR3 nucleotides are TGTGCCAGTAGTTACGGGTTGCCCTATAATTCACCCCTCCACTTT. It codes for CASSYGLPYNSPLHF.

The chain has TRBV11-3 and TRBJ2-5; the D gene is possibly TRBD1 (6 bases). The CDR3 extends over 13 amino acids. Germline CDR1 SGHNT, CDR2 YENEEA. Trimming stripped 4 bases from V and 1 base from J, with 7 bases between. CDR3 in DNA: TGTGCCAGCAGCTACAGGGTCCAAGAGACCCAGTACTTC. Residues: CASSYRVQETQYF.

The chain carries TRBV10-2 and TRBJ1-5; D unresolved. Germline-derived CDR1 and CDR2 are WSHSY and SAAADI. V dropped 0 bases and J dropped 0 bases, with 6 bases sitting between them. This CDR3 has 15 residues. The CDR3 coding sequence is TGCGCCAGCAGTGAGTCGACACTTAGCAATCAGCCCCAGCATTTT. Encoded protein: CASSESTLSNQPQHF.

This clone occurred a few times. The rearrangement links TRBV19 to TRBJ1-5; 8 positions agree with TRBD1. CDR1 is LNHDA, CDR2 SQIVND, per germline (reference sequence). Losses at the gene ends were 1 base for V and 5 bases for J; bases not matched to a gene: 10. The CDR3 is 17 amino acids. The CDR3 DNA sequence: TGTGCCAGTAGTATAGTATTGGGGACAGGCACTTATCAGCCCCAGCATTTT. Its protein is CASSIVLGTGTYQPQHF.

The chain combines TRBV7-9 with TRBJ2-3; 10 bases align to TRBD2. There are 14 residues in the CDR3. Per germline, CDR1 SEHNR and CDR2 FQNEAQ (reference sequence). The V gene end was trimmed by 5 bases and the J gene end by 5 bases; junction bases not matched to a gene: 4. The CDR3 DNA is TGTGCCAGCAGCCCCCGACTAGCGGGAGATACGCAGTATTTT. It encodes CASSPRLAGDTQYF.